The 31 T cell receptor beta chains listed next were all sequenced from one sample in a study of vaccination and CD4 T cells after COVID-19. CD4+ T cells that had been cultured provided DNA sequenced with the Oncomine TCR Beta short-read assay. Each CDR3 protein gets one entry after TCRdb re-called the PCR reads with MiXCR. The sample has about 19,000 distinct CDR3 sequences; roughly 40% are singletons. The antigens these receptors bind are not known. This sample's treatment: roughly 11-day PBMC culture with coronavirus spike peptide pools or control peptides (ViraFEST assay). The material sequenced was CD4+ T cells from blood, cultured in vitro, taken after SARS-CoV-2 vaccination. The receptor set was obtained from a human donor who had recovered from COVID-19.

The gene calls are TRBV28 and TRBJ1-5; D is possibly TRBD1 (6 bases). Trimming stripped 6 bases from V and 13 bases from J, with 31 bases between. The CDR3 is 17 amino acids. Germline V gives CDR1 MDHEN, CDR2 SYDVKM. The CDR3 spells CASSQHKSGQHDLIQHF. The DNA of the CDR3 is TGTGCCAGCAGCCAACACAAATCCGGACAGCATGATCTAATTCAGCATTTT.

The chain has TRBV19 and TRBJ1-1; D call uncertain. The CDR3 has 13 residues. Trimming removed 4 bases from V and 1 base from J, with 7 bases in between. Per the germline V gene, CDR1 is LNHDA and CDR2 is SQIVND (reference sequence). The CDR3 reads CASSTTRNTEAFF. CDR3 DNA sequence: TGTGCCAGTAGTACGACAAGGAACACTGAAGCTTTCTTT.

The gene calls are TRBV5-1 and TRBJ1-2; D unresolved. Germline V gene data show CDR1 as SGHRS and CDR2 as YFSETQ. This CDR3 comprises 14 residues. V shed 2 bases and J shed 4 bases, with 12 bases lying between them. The DNA for the CDR3 is TGCGCCAGCAGCTTCGAACTCTCAGGCTATGGCTACACCTTC. Translated: CASSFELSGYGYTF.

This clonotype was seen a few times. This chain connects TRBV11-3 to TRBJ2-3; TRBD1 aligns across 8 bases. Germline assignment: CDR1 SGHNT and CDR2 YENEEA. With V trimmed by 5 bases and J by 6 bases, 7 bases remained unmatched. CDR3 length: 14 amino acids. CDR3 loop: CASSDRTGPDTQYF. Here the CDR3 DNA reads TGTGCCAGCAGCGACCGGACAGGGCCGGATACGCAGTATTTT.

J is TRBJ2-2 and V is TRBV10-3; D call uncertain. V was trimmed by 10 bases and J by 6 bases, leaving 12 bases between them. This CDR3 is built from 12 residues. The germline V gene has CDR1 ENHRY and CDR2 SYGVKD. Written as DNA, the CDR3 is TGTGCCACGACTGGCGTGGCCGGGGAGCTGTTTTTT. Translation: CATTGVAGELFF.

This clonotype was found a few times. The chain recombines TRBV11-3 with TRBJ2-2, with TRBD1 matching 7 bases. The CDR3 sequence is 13 residues long. V lost 6 bases to trimming and J lost 8 bases; unmatched junction nucleotides: 6. Germline values: CDR1 SGHNT, CDR2 YENEEA. CDR3 DNA sequence: TGTGCCAGCAGTCCGACAGGGTTAGGGGAGCTGTTTTTT. It codes for CASSPTGLGELFF.

This clonotype appeared a few times. The rearrangement joins TRBV7-8 to TRBJ2-5; 8 bases map to TRBD2. Losses at the gene ends were 5 bases for V and 4 bases for J; bases not matched to a gene: 12. Germline V gene lookup returns CDR1 SGHVS and CDR2 FQNEAQ. The CDR3 extends over 16 amino acids. The CDR3 nucleotides read TGTGCCAGCAGCGTCTCAGATAGCCGGGGGGGAGAGACCCAGTACTTC. As protein: CASSVSDSRGGETQYF.

This sequence joins TRBV10-1 and TRBJ2-5; a possible D gene is TRBD1 (6 bases). This CDR3 has 13 residues. Germline V gene lookup returns CDR1 WNHNN and CDR2 SYGVQD (reference sequence). Trimming took off 9 bases at V and 8 bases at J, with 19 bases between the two ends. In DNA, the CDR3 is TGCGCCAGATTCACAGGGACCGGGGAAACCCAGTACTTC. Encoded protein: CARFTGTGETQYF.

The chain joins TRBV5-1 to TRBJ1-1; D gene uncertain. V lost 4 bases, J lost 0 bases, and 10 bases lay in between. The CDR3 contains 14 residues. Germline V lookup: CDR1 SGHRS, CDR2 YFSETQ. The DNA for the CDR3 is TGCGCCAGCAGCCCCAGTGACCTGAACACTGAAGCTTTCTTT. It translates to CASSPSDLNTEAFF.

The rearrangement links TRBV28 to TRBJ1-5; TRBD1 aligns across 7 bases. With 5 bases clipped from V and 5 bases from J, the junction kept 6 bases outside the gene matches. The CDR3 covers 14 residues. Germline CDR1 is MDHEN and CDR2 is SYDVKM. CDR3 DNA sequence: TGTGCCAGCAGTCCTCAACAGGGGCATCAGCCCCAGCATTTT. Translation: CASSPQQGHQPQHF.

This chain joins TRBV7-2 and TRBJ1-2; D call uncertain. The length of the CDR3 is 13 residues. In germline, CDR1 is SGHTA, CDR2 FQGNSA. Trimming pared 1 base from V and 4 bases from J, leaving 7 bases between. CDR3 region: CASSLGEPYGYTF. CDR3 nucleotides: TGTGCCAGCAGCTTAGGAGAGCCCTATGGCTACACCTTC.

This clonotype was seen a handful of times. V usage is TRBV6-2 or TRBV6-3 and J usage is TRBJ1-2; D is undetermined. The CDR3 has 13 residues. V was clipped by 2 bases and J by 4 bases, with 8 bases between them. Looked up from germline, CDR1 is MNHEY and CDR2 is SVGEGT. CDR3 bases: TGTGCCAGCAGTTACGGGCAGGTCTATGGCTACACCTTC. Translating it yields CASSYGQVYGYTF.

Points on this clonotype: The junction differs from germline at one of its ends, possibly a read error. V usage is TRBV20-1 and J usage is TRBJ1-1, with D unresolved. CDR3 length: 10 residues. Germline assignment: CDR1 DFQATT and CDR2 SNEGSKA (reference sequence). In DNA, the CDR3 is TGCAGTGCTAGATACCCTGGCTGGGGCTTT. Its protein is CSARYPGWGF.

The chain has TRBV20-1 and TRBJ2-5; D remains ambiguous. Trimming took 7 bases from V and 2 from J, leaving 8 bases between them. Germline V gives CDR1 DFQATT, CDR2 SNEGSKA (reference sequence). The CDR3 is made up of 11 amino acids. The CDR3 reads CSGADQETQYF. The CDR3 DNA reads TGCAGTGGGGCAGATCAAGAGACCCAGTACTTC.

The J gene is TRBJ2-7, the V gene TRBV12-3 or TRBV12-4; D unclear. The CDR3 spans 13 residues. Trimming left V 0 bases short and J 1 base short, with 4 bases between. The CDR3 DNA follows: TGTGCCAGCAGTTTAGCTGGTTCCTACGAGCAGTACTTC. Amino acid sequence: CASSLAGSYEQYF.

This sequence joins TRBV28 and TRBJ1-3; D not resolved. Deletions cut 6 bases from V and 8 bases from J, with 8 bases between. Looked up from germline, CDR1 is MDHEN and CDR2 is SYDVKM. The CDR3 sequence is 11 residues long. The CDR3 region is CASRGPDTIYF. The DNA for the CDR3 is TGTGCCAGCAGAGGACCTGACACCATATATTTT.

This clonotype has more than one count but fewer than ten. The rearrangement uses TRBV24-1 and TRBJ2-1, with 7 bases fitting TRBD2. The CDR3 runs 17 residues. V lost 6 bases, J lost 0 bases, and 10 bases stayed unmatched. CDR1 is KGHDR, CDR2 SFDVKD, per germline. CDR3 sequence reads: CATSREGAGSSYNEQFF. CDR3 coding DNA: TGTGCCACCAGTCGAGAAGGAGCGGGAAGCTCCTACAATGAGCAGTTCTTC.

The J gene is TRBJ1-2, the V gene TRBV30; D unclear. V was trimmed by 8 bases and J by 0 bases, leaving 16 bases between them. The CDR3 contains 14 residues. Germline V gene lookup returns CDR1 GTSNPN and CDR2 SVGIG (reference sequence). The CDR3 coding sequence is TGTGCCCGCGCGAGCCCGAATACTAACTATGGCTACACCTTC. Translation: CARASPNTNYGYTF.

This chain connects TRBV28 to TRBJ2-2; 7 bases are shared with TRBD1. CDR1 and CDR2 from the germline V gene are MDHEN and SYDVKM. CDR3 size: 16 residues. The ends lost 5 bases at V and 5 bases at J; junction bases unmatched: 11. In DNA form, the CDR3 reads TGTGCCAGCAGTGTCCACAGGGGTCGCGAGACCGGGGAGCTGTTTTTT. The encoded protein is CASSVHRGRETGELFF.

The chain links TRBV6-2 or TRBV6-3 to TRBJ1-1; tentative D call: TRBD1 (5 bases). CDR3 size: 13 residues. V was shortened by 4 bases and J by 6 bases, with 12 bases between the two germline ends. Germline lookup yields CDR1 MNHEY and CDR2 SVGEGT. CDR3 DNA sequence: TGTGCCAGCAGTTTCTCAGGGATGGCTGAAGCTTTCTTT. Its translation is CASSFSGMAEAFF.

The chain carries TRBV10-1 and TRBJ2-3; tentatively, D is TRBD1 (6 bases). CDR1 and CDR2 (germline): WNHNN, SYGVQD (reference sequence). V shed 10 bases and J shed 4 bases, with 18 bases lying between them. This CDR3 spans 14 amino acids. CDR3 protein: CAITQGGGADTQYF. The CDR3 DNA is TGCGCCATTACACAGGGTGGGGGCGCAGATACGCAGTATTTT.

The J gene is TRBJ2-7, the V gene TRBV6-1, with 8 bases fitting TRBD1. The germline gives CDR1 MNHNS, CDR2 SASEGT. The CDR3 is 15 amino acids. J gave up 2 bases and V 8 bases, and 11 bases lay outside the gene matches. The CDR3 sequence: CASAMDRVETYEQYF. The CDR3, as DNA: TGTGCCAGCGCCATGGACAGGGTGGAAACCTACGAGCAGTACTTC.

J is TRBJ1-1 and V is TRBV7-9; unclear D gene. V lost 3 bases, J lost 11 bases, and 10 bases lay in between. CDR1 and CDR2 (germline): SEHNR, FQNEAQ (reference sequence). The CDR3 runs 11 residues. The CDR3, as DNA: TGTGCCAGCAGCTTGGCCCACGAGGCTTTCTTT. This translates into CASSLAHEAFF.

This clonotype turned up a few times. The chain links TRBV20-1 to TRBJ1-6; TRBD1 aligns across 11 bases. After removal of 5 bases from V and 9 bases from J, the junction contained 3 bases not matched to a gene. The CDR3 totals 13 residues. Germline V gene lookup returns CDR1 DFQATT and CDR2 SNEGSKA (reference sequence). CDR3 protein: CSAGQGAGSPLHF. In DNA, the CDR3 is TGCAGTGCTGGACAGGGGGCGGGTTCACCCCTCCACTTT.

The chain couples TRBV6-5 to TRBJ2-3; D gene uncertain. Germline V gene sequence: CDR1 MNHEY, CDR2 SVGAGI. The ends were cut back, 1 base at V and 2 bases at J, with 10 bases in the middle. The CDR3 is 15 residues long. CDR3 sequence reads: CASSYFQQPTDTQYF. CDR3 DNA: TGTGCCAGCAGTTACTTCCAACAGCCCACAGATACGCAGTATTTT.

V gene TRBV20-1 combines with J gene TRBJ1-5; 9 positions agree with TRBD1. This CDR3 has 15 residues. After removal of 6 bases from V and 1 base from J, the junction contained 7 bases not matched to a gene. Germline V gene sequence: CDR1 DFQATT, CDR2 SNEGSKA (reference sequence). CDR3 protein: CSANRQGGSNQPQHF. The CDR3 DNA reads as TGCAGTGCAAATAGACAGGGGGGAAGCAATCAGCCCCAGCATTTT.

The chain joins TRBV28 to TRBJ2-3; 11 positions match TRBD2. V lost 4 bases to trimming and J lost 0 bases; unmatched junction nucleotides: 3. CDR1 is MDHEN and CDR2 is SYDVKM in the germline V gene. This CDR3 has 16 residues. This chain's CDR3 is CASSYIAGGSTDTQYF. CDR3 nucleotides: TGTGCCAGCAGTTACATAGCGGGAGGGAGCACAGATACGCAGTATTTT.

This clonotype showed up just a few times. The gene calls are TRBV19 and TRBJ1-5; D call uncertain. The germline V gene encodes CDR1 LNHDA and CDR2 SQIVND (reference sequence). The CDR3 covers 16 residues. V lost 7 bases, J lost 5 bases, and 21 bases lay in between. CDR3 sequence: CASMVAGGGSHQPQHF. DNA of the CDR3: TGTGCCAGTATGGTGGCGGGAGGCGGGAGTCATCAGCCCCAGCATTTT.

The chain combines TRBV29-1 with TRBJ1-1; D ambiguous. The length of the CDR3 is 12 residues. Trimming took 4 bases from V and 0 from J, leaving 6 bases between them. Germline values: CDR1 SQVTM, CDR2 ANQGSEA. For the CDR3, the DNA is TGCAGCGTTGTGCCTATGAACACTGAAGCTTTCTTT. Encoded protein: CSVVPMNTEAFF.

V and J are TRBV29-1 and TRBJ1-2; 8 bases line up with TRBD1. The CDR3 has 12 amino acids. CDR1 and CDR2 (germline): SQVTM, ANQGSEA. Losses at the gene ends were 6 bases for V and 4 bases for J; bases not matched to a gene: 4. The CDR3 DNA sequence: TGCAGCGTAGCACAGGGGGTCTATGGCTACACCTTC. Its protein is CSVAQGVYGYTF.

J is TRBJ2-1 and V is TRBV12-3 or TRBV12-4; D perhaps matches TRBD2 (6 bases). V was clipped by 6 bases and J by 3 bases, with 15 bases between them. The CDR3 is 15 residues long. The DNA for the CDR3 is TGTGCCAGCAGACCCGGGACTCCCAACTACAATGAGCAGTTCTTC. The encoded protein is CASRPGTPNYNEQFF.